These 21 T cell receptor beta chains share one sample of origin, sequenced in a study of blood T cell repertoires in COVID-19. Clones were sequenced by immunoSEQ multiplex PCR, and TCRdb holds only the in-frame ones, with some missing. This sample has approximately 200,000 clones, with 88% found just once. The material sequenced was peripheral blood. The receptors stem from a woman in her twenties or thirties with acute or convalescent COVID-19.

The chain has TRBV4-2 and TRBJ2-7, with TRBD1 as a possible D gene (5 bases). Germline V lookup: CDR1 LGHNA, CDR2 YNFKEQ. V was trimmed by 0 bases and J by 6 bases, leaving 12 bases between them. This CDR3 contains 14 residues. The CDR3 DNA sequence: TGTGCCAGCAGCCAAGACTTCGTGGGGCGCGAGCAGTACTTC. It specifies CASSQDFVGREQYF.

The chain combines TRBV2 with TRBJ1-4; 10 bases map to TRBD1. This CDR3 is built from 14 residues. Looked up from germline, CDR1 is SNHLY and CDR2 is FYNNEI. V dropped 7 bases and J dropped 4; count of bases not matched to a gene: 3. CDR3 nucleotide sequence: TGTGCCAGCAAGTGGGACAGGGGTAATGAAAAACTGTTTTTT. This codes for CASKWDRGNEKLFF.

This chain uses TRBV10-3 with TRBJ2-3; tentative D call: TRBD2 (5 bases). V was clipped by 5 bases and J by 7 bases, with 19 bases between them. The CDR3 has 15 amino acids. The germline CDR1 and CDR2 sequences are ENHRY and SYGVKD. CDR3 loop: CAISTSGNRYYTQYF. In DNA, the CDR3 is TGTGCCATCAGTACCTCCGGGAATAGATATTATACGCAGTATTTT.

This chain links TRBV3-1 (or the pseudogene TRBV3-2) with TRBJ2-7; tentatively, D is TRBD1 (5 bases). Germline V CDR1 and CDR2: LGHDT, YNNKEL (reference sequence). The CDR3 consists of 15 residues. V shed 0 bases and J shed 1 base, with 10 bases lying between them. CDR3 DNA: TGTGCCAGCAGCCAAGACCCGACAGAATCCTACGAGCAGTACTTC. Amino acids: CASSQDPTESYEQYF.

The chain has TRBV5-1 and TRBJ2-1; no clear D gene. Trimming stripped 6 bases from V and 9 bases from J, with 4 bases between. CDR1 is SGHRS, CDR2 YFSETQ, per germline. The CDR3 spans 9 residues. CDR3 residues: CASTCEQFF. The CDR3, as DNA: TGCGCCAGCACCTGTGAGCAGTTCTTC. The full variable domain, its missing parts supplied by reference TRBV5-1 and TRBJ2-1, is KAGVTQTPRYLIKTRGQQVTLSCSPISGHRSVSWYQQTPGQGLQFLFEYFSETQRNKGNFPGRFSGRQFSNSRSEMNVSTLELGDSALYLCASTCEQFFGPGTRLTVL.

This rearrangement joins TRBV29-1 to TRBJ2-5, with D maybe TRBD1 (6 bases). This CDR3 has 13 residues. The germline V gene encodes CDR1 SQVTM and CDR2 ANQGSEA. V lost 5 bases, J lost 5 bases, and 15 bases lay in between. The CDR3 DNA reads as TGCAGCGTTCAGTCAGGGGCGGACGAGACCCAGTACTTC. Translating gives CSVQSGADETQYF.

The CDR3 bases are TGCGCCAGCAGCTTCGGGACTAGCGCCTACTACGAGCAGTACTTC. It translates to CASSFGTSAYYEQYF. The chain employs TRBV5-1 and TRBJ2-7; 10 nucleotides align to TRBD2. CDR1 SGHRS and CDR2 YFSETQ come from the germline V gene. This CDR3 is built from 15 residues. With V trimmed by 2 bases and J by 3 bases, 5 bases remained unmatched.

CDR3 loop: CASSFGEETQYF. The DNA of the CDR3 is TGCGCCAGCAGCTTCGGTGAAGAGACCCAGTACTTC. The rearrangement links TRBV5-1 to TRBJ2-5; D gene uncertain. The V end was cut by 2 bases, the J end by 3 bases, with 5 bases between. The germline V gene encodes CDR1 SGHRS and CDR2 YFSETQ. The CDR3 is 12 residues long.

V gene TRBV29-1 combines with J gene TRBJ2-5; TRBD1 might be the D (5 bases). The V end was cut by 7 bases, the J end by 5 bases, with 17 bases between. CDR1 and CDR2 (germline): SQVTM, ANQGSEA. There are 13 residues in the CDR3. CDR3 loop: CSASVGAGETQYF. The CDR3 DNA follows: TGCAGCGCCTCTGTAGGGGCTGGGGAGACCCAGTACTTC.

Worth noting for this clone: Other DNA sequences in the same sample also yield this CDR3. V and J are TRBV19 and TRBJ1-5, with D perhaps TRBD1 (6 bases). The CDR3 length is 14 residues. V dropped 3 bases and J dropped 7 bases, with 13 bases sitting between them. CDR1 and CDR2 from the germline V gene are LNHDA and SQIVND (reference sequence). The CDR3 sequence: CASSMETGYQPQHF. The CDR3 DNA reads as TGTGCCAGTAGTATGGAGACAGGATACCAGCCCCAGCATTTT.

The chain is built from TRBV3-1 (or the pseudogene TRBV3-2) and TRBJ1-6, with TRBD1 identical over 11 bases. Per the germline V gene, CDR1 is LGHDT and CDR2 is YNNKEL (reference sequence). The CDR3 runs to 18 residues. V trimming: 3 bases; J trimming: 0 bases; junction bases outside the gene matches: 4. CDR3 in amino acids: CASSQGGQGGSYNSPLHF. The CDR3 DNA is TGTGCCAGCAGCCAGGGGGGACAGGGGGGCTCCTATAATTCACCCCTCCACTTT.

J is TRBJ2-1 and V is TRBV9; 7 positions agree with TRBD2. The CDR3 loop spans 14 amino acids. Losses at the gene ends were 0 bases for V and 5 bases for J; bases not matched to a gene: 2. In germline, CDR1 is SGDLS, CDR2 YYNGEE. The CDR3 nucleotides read TGTGCCAGCAGCGTAGTAGGGACTAACAATGAGCAGTTCTTC. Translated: CASSVVGTNNEQFF.

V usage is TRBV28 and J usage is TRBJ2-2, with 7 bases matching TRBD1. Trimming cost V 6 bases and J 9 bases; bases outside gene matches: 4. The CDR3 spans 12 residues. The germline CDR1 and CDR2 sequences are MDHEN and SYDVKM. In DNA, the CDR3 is TGTGCCAGCAGGCCGACAGGGAGGGAGCTGTTTTTT. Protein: CASRPTGRELFF. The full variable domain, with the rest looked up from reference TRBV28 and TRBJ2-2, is DVKVTQSSRYLVKRTGEKVFLECVQDMDHENMFWYRQDPGLGLRLIYFSYDVKMKEKGDIPEGYSVSREKKERFSLILESASTNQTSMYLCASRPTGRELFFGEGSRLTVL.

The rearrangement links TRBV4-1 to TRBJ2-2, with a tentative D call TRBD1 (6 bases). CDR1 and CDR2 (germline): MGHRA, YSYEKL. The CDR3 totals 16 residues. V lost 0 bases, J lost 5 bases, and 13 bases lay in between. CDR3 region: CASSQEGTSGTGELFF. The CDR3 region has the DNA TGCGCCAGCAGCCAAGAAGGGACATCAGGAACCGGGGAGCTGTTTTTT.

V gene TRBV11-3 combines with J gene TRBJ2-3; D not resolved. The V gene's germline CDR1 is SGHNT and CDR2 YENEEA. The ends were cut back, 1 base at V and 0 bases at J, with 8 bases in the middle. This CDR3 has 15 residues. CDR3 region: CASSLALISTDTQYF. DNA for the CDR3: TGTGCCAGCAGCTTAGCTCTAATTAGCACAGATACGCAGTATTTT.

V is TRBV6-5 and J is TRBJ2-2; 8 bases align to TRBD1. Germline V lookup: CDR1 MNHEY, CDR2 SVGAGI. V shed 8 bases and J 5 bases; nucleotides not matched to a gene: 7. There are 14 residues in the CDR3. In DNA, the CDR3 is TGTGCCAGCGCAACTCACAGGGGGACCGGGGAGCTGTTTTTT. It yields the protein CASATHRGTGELFF.

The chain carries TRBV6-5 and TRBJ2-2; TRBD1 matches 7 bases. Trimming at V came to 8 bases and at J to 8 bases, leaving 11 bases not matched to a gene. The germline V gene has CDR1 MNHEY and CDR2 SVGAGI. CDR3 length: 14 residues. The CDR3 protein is CASSLRTGGGELFF. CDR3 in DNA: TGTGCCAGCTCATTAAGGACAGGTGGTGGGGAGCTGTTTTTT.

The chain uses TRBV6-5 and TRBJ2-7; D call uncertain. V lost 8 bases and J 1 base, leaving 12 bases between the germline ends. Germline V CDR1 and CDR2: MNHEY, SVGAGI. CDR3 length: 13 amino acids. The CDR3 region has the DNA TGTGCCAGCGGGCTTTACATTTCCTACGAGCAGTACTTC. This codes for CASGLYISYEQYF.

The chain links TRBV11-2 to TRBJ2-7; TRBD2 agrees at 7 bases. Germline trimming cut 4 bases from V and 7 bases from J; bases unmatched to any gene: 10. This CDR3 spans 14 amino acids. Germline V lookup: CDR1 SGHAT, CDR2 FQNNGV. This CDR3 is CASSSHSLSGEQYF. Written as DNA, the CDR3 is TGTGCCAGCAGCTCCCACAGCCTTAGCGGGGAGCAGTACTTC.

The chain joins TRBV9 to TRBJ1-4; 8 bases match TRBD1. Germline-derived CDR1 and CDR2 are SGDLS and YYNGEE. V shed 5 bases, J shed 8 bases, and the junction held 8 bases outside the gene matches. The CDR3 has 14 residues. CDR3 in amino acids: CASSYRWTGEKLFF. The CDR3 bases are TGTGCCAGCAGTTATCGCTGGACAGGGGAAAAACTGTTTTTT.

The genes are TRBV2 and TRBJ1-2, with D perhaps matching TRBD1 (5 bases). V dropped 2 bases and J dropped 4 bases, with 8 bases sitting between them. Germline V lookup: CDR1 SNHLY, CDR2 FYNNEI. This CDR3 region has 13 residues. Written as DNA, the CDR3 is TGTGCCAGCAGTGAATACAGGATCTATGGCTACACCTTC. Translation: CASSEYRIYGYTF.